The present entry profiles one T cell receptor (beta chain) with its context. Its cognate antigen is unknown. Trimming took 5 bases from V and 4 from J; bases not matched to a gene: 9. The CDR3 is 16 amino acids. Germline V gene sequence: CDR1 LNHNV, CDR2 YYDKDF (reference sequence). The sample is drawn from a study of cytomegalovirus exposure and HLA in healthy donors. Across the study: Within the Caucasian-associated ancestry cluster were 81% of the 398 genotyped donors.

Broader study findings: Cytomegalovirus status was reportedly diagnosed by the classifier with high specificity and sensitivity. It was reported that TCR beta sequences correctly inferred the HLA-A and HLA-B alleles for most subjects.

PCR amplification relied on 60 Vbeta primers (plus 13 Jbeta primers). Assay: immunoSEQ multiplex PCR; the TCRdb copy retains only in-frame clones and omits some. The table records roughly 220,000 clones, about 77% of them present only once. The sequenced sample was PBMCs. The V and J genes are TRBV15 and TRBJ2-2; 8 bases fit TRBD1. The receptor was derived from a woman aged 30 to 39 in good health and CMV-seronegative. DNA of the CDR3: TGTGCCACCAGCGGATTACAGGGGGAGAGCACCGGGGAGCTGTTTTTT. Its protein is CATSGLQGESTGELFF.